The clone carrying this TCR beta chain was recorded many times. This specimen belongs to a study of blood T cells in healthy people across ages. A sample-barcoded 5' primer and a J-beta primer mix were used in a second PCR of about 7 to 12 cycles. At least 3 million CDR3-containing paired-end reads were obtained per sample. One entry per CDR3 protein results from TCRdb running MiXCR on the 5' RACE reads. The profile shows some 940,000 distinct CDR3 sequences, under 35% of them singletons. The CDR3 is 14 residues long. Germline trimming cut 6 bases from V and 1 base from J; bases unmatched to any gene: 4. This sample also appeared in a second study, on T cells of mothers and their children. That study adds: Overlap ran slightly, non-significantly higher for related than unrelated mother-child pairs.

The chain couples TRBV12-3 or TRBV12-4 to TRBJ2-7; 9 bases are a match to TRBD1. The specimen was blood. The source of this sequence is a woman aged 40 to 55 in good health. The DNA for the CDR3 is TGTGCCAGCAGAACCGGACAGGGGTCCTACGAGCAGTACTTC. It codes for CASRTGQGSYEQYF.